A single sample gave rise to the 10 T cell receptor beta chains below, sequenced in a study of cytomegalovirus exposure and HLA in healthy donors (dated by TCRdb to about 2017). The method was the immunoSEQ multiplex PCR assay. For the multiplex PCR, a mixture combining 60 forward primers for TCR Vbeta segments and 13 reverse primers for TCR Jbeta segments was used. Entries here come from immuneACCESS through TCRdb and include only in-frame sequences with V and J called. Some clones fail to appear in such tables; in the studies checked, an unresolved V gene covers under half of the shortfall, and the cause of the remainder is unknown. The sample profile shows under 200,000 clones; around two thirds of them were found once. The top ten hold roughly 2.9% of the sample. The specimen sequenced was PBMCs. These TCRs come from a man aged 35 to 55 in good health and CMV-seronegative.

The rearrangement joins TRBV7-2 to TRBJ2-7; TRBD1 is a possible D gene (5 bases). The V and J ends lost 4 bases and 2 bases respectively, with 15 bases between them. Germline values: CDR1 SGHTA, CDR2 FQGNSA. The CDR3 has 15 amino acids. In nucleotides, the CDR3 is TGTGCCAGCAGCTCCGACGCAGGGCCACCCTACGAGCAGTACTTC. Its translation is CASSSDAGPPYEQYF. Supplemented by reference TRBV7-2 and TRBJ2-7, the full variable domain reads GAGVSQSPSNKVTEKGKDVELRCDPISGHTALYWYRQSLGQGLEFLIYFQGNSAPDKSGLPSDRFSAERTGGSVSTLTIQRTQQEDSAVYLCASSSDAGPPYEQYFGPGTRLTVT.

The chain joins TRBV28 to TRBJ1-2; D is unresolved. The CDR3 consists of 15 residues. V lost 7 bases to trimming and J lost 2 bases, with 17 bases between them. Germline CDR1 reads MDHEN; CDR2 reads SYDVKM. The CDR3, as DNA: TGTGCCAGCACCCAAGTAGGGAGGTGGAACTATGGCTACACCTTC. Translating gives CASTQVGRWNYGYTF.

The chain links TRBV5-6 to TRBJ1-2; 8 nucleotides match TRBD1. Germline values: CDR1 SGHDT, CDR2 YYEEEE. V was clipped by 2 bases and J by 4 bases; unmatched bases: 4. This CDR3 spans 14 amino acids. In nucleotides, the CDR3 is TGTGCCAGCAGCTTAGGACAGGGTACCTATGGCTACACCTTC. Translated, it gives CASSLGQGTYGYTF.

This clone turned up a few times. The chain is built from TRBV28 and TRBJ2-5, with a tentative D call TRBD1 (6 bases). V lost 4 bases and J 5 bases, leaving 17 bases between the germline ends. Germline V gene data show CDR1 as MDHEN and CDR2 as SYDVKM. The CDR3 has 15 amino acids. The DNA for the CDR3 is TGTGCCAGCAGTTCCAACAGGGTTCAGTCGGAGACCCAGTACTTC. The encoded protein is CASSSNRVQSETQYF.

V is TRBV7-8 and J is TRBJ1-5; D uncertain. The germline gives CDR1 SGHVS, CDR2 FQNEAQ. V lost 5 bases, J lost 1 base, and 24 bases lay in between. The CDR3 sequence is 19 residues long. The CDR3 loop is CASSLAAGPRRFSNQPQHF. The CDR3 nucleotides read TGTGCCAGCAGCCTTGCCGCGGGCCCTAGAAGGTTCAGCAATCAGCCCCAGCATTTT.

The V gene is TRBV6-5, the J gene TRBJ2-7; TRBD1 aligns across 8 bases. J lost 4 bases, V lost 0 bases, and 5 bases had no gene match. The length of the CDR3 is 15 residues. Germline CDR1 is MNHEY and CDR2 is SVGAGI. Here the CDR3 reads CASSYSNRGMYEQYF. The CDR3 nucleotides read TGTGCCAGCAGTTACTCGAACAGGGGGATGTACGAGCAGTACTTC.

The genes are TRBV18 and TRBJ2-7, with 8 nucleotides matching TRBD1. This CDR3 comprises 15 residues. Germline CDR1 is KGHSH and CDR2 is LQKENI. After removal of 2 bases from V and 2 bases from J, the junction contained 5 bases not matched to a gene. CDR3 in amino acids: CASSPSDRETYEQYF. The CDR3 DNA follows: TGTGCCAGCTCACCATCGGACAGGGAAACCTACGAGCAGTACTTC.

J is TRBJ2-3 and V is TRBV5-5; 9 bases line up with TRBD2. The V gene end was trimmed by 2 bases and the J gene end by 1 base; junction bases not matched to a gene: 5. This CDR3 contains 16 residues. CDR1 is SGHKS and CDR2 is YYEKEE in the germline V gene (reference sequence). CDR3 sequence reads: CASSLPAGGRTDTQYF. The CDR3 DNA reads TGTGCCAGCAGCTTACCAGCGGGGGGCCGCACAGATACGCAGTATTTT.

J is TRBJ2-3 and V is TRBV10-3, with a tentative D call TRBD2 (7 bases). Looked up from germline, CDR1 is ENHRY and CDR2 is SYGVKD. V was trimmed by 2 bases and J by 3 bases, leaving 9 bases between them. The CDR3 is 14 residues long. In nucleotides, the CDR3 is TGTGCCATCAGTGAGGGGGGGGCGACAGATACGCAGTATTTT. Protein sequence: CAISEGGATDTQYF.

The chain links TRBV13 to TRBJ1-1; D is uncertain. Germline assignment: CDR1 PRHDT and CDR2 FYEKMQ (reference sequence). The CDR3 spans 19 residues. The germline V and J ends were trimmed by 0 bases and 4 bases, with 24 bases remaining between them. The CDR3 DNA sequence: TGTGCCAGCAGCTTAGGCCCTATCGATTCGGCGGGTATAGCCACTGAAGCTTTCTTT. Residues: CASSLGPIDSAGIATEAFF. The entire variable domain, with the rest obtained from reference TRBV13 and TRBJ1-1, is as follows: AAGVIQSPRHLIKEKRETATLKCYPIPRHDTVYWYQQGPGQDPQFLISFYEKMQSDKGSIPDRFSAQQFSDYHSELNMSSLELGDSALYFCASSLGPIDSAGIATEAFFGQGTRLTVV.